These T cell receptor beta chains were read from a single sample in a study of Graves' ophthalmopathy and Graves' hyperthyroidism. TCRdb fed the multiplex PCR reads into MiXCR, producing one record per CDR3 protein. The data show some 400,000 distinct CDR3 sequences, with around 18% seen just once and around 1.5% held by the top ten. The sequenced sample consisted of peripheral blood. Every receptor here comes from a woman in her late teens or twenties with Graves' ophthalmopathy. CDR3s include the opening cysteine and the closing phenylalanine or tryptophan. Fields, in order: clone size, D gene, V gene, J gene, CDR3 protein, CDR3 DNA. D genes are given only for firm matches. Clone size is given for some rows only: seen once, a few or many times, or a class if the clone is expanded.

many	.	TRBV19	TRBJ2-7	CASSYPARGGEQYF	TGTGCCAGTAGTTACCCAGCGCGAGGGGGCGAGCAGTACTTC
many	TRBD2	TRBV11-2	TRBJ2-5	CASSWGGGQAKQETQYF	TGTGCCAGCAGCTGGGGGGGTGGGCAGGCGAAACAAGAGACCCAGTACTTC
many	.	TRBV18	TRBJ1-6	CASSPRDLTNSPLHF	TGTGCCAGCTCACCACGCGACTTGACGAATTCACCCCTCCACTTT
many	TRBD1	TRBV7-2	TRBJ1-2	CASSLEQTGYGYTF	TGTGCCAGCAGCTTAGAGCAGACAGGGTATGGCTACACCTTC
many	.	TRBV5-1	TRBJ2-5	CASSLAAGRETQYF	TGCGCCAGCAGCTTGGCCGCGGGACGGGAGACCCAGTACTTC
many	.	TRBV19	TRBJ1-1	CASSVDVFGAEAFF	TGTGCCAGTAGTGTGGACGTATTTGGGGCTGAAGCTTTCTTT
many	TRBD1	TRBV9	TRBJ2-2	CAGSAGGLSTGELFF	TGTGCCGGCAGCGCAGGGGGCTTAAGCACCGGGGAGCTGTTTTTT
.	TRBD2	TRBV11-2	TRBJ2-7	CASSPGGLAGLYEQYF	TGTGCCAGCAGCCCTGGAGGCCTAGCGGGACTCTACGAGCAGTACTTC
many	TRBD1	TRBV7-6	TRBJ1-5	CASSLGQGAAGNQPQHF	TGTGCCAGCAGCTTAGGACAGGGGGCTGCTGGCAATCAGCCCCAGCATTTT
many	TRBD1	TRBV7-9	TRBJ1-1	CASSSTGVLAFF	TGTGCCAGCAGCTCCACAGGGGTGTTAGCTTTCTTT
many	TRBD2	TRBV11-3	TRBJ2-5	CASSSGTSGGAGGETQYF	TGTGCCAGCAGCTCTGGGACTAGCGGGGGGGCCGGAGGTGAGACCCAGTACTTC
.	.	TRBV18	TRBJ2-5	CASSPGLVGETQYF	TGTGCCAGCTCACCCGGACTCGTGGGAGAGACCCAGTACTTC
few	TRBD1	TRBV6-2/TRBV6-3	TRBJ2-4	CASRGQIVLAKNIQYF	TGTGCCAGCAGGGGACAGATCGTACTAGCCAAAAACATTCAGTACTTC
many	TRBD1	TRBV6-1	TRBJ2-2	CASNVETGRDTGELFF	TGTGCCAGCAATGTCGAGACAGGGCGGGACACCGGGGAGCTGTTTTTT
many	.	TRBV9	TRBJ1-1	CASSRGGLRNTEAFF	TGTGCCAGCAGCCGGGGGGGACTGCGGAACACTGAAGCTTTCTTT
many	.	TRBV29-1	TRBJ1-1	CSVEDLGEAFF	TGCAGCGTTGAAGATCTTGGTGAGGCTTTCTTT
.	.	TRBV12-3/TRBV12-4	TRBJ2-7	CASTLTPRDTRGEQYF	TGTGCCAGCACCCTCACGCCGCGGGACACGAGGGGCGAGCAGTACTTC
many	.	TRBV7-9	TRBJ2-4	CASSPNRRQRNIQYF	TGTGCCAGCAGCCCGAATCGTCGACAGCGAAACATTCAGTACTTC
.	TRBD2	TRBV13	TRBJ2-7	CASSPITSGAPEAYEQYF	TGTGCCAGCAGCCCGATCACTAGCGGGGCCCCCGAAGCCTACGAGCAGTACTTC
once	.	TRBV6-1	TRBJ1-6	CASSEEGNSPLHF	TGTGCCAGCAGTGAAGAGGGGAATTCACCCCTCCACTTT
many	TRBD1	TRBV6-2/TRBV6-3	TRBJ1-5	CASSYMAFSTGTNQPQHF	TGTGCCAGCAGTTACATGGCTTTTTCGACAGGGACCAATCAGCCCCAGCATTTT
many	TRBD2	TRBV12-3/TRBV12-4	TRBJ2-3	CASSLLLPSGDTQYF	TGTGCCAGCAGTTTACTGTTGCCTAGCGGGGATACGCAGTATTTT
many	.	TRBV5-1	TRBJ2-7	CASRPDVQAGFYEQYF	TGCGCCAGCAGACCCGATGTGCAGGCCGGTTTCTACGAGCAGTACTTC
many	.	TRBV7-2	TRBJ2-7	CASSLPGRRGRGEQYF	TGTGCCAGCAGCTTACCTGGGAGGAGGGGCCGGGGGGAGCAGTACTTC
many	.	TRBV29-1	TRBJ2-7	CSVGGPRRDEQYF	TGCAGCGTGGGGGGACCACGTCGGGACGAGCAGTACTTC
many	TRBD1	TRBV19	TRBJ1-2	CASSADRGTANYGYTF	TGTGCCAGTAGTGCCGACAGGGGGACGGCTAACTATGGCTACACCTTC
many	TRBD1	TRBV11-2	TRBJ1-1	CASSSTTGGGTEAFF	TGTGCCAGCAGCTCTACGACAGGGGGAGGAACTGAAGCTTTCTTT
many	.	TRBV7-6	TRBJ2-7	CASSPQRPSYEQYF	TGTGCCAGCAGCCCCCAGCGGCCTTCCTACGAGCAGTACTTC
many	.	TRBV6-1	TRBJ1-5	CATWVSTNQPQHF	TGTGCCACGTGGGTAAGCACAAATCAGCCCCAGCATTTT
.	.	TRBV29-1	TRBJ2-7	CSVPGQLNSYEQYF	TGCAGCGTCCCTGGACAGTTAAACTCCTACGAGCAGTACTTC
.	.	TRBV18	TRBJ2-2	CASSPGETGELFF	TGTGCCAGCTCACCTGGAGAGACCGGGGAGCTGTTTTTT
.	.	TRBV12-3/TRBV12-4	TRBJ2-5	CASSYVEGGTQYF	TGTGCCAGCAGTTACGTAGAGGGGGGGACCCAGTACTTC
many	.	TRBV7-2	TRBJ2-7	CASSPRRLTYEQYF	TGTGCCAGCAGCCCCCGGCGGTTAACCTACGAGCAGTACTTC
many	.	TRBV11-1	TRBJ1-1	CASSLDPSGEAFF	TGTGCCAGCAGCTTAGACCCATCGGGTGAAGCTTTCTTT
many	.	TRBV6-1	TRBJ1-1	CASSKHSEAFF	TGTGCCAGCAGTAAGCACAGTGAGGCTTTCTTT
few	.	TRBV6-2/TRBV6-3	TRBJ2-7	CASRTAGRTYEQYF	TGTGCCAGCAGAACCGCGGGACGGACCTACGAGCAGTACTTC
many	.	TRBV28	TRBJ2-7	CASSEQIYEQYF	TGTGCCAGCAGTGAACAGATCTACGAGCAGTACTTC
many	TRBD1	TRBV6-5	TRBJ2-2	CASSNRGLTGELFF	TGTGCCAGCAGTAACAGGGGGCTGACCGGGGAGCTGTTTTTT
few	.	TRBV28	TRBJ1-5	CASGSRNQPQHF	TGTGCCAGCGGGTCCAGGAATCAGCCCCAGCATTTT
many	.	TRBV6-2/TRBV6-3	TRBJ1-5	CASSPRGARGNQPQHF	TGTGCCAGCAGCCCCCGGGGGGCGCGTGGCAATCAGCCCCAGCATTTT
many	.	TRBV10-1	TRBJ2-7	CASSESGRVNEQYF	TGCGCCAGCAGTGAGTCGGGCAGGGTGAACGAGCAGTACTTC
.	TRBD1	TRBV12-3/TRBV12-4	TRBJ2-5	CASSLGVGQVTETQYF	TGTGCCAGCAGTTTAGGGGTGGGACAGGTCACCGAGACCCAGTACTTC
many	.	TRBV6-2/TRBV6-3	TRBJ1-1	CASSPPRQETYTEAFF	TGTGCCAGCAGCCCACCCCGACAGGAGACATACACTGAAGCTTTCTTT
many	.	TRBV18	TRBJ1-1	CASSTTENTEAFF	TGTGCCAGCTCAACGACAGAGAACACTGAAGCTTTCTTT
many	TRBD1	TRBV6-2/TRBV6-3	TRBJ1-2	CASSPFQRQGANYGYTF	TGTGCCAGCAGTCCGTTCCAGAGACAGGGGGCGAACTATGGCTACACCTTC